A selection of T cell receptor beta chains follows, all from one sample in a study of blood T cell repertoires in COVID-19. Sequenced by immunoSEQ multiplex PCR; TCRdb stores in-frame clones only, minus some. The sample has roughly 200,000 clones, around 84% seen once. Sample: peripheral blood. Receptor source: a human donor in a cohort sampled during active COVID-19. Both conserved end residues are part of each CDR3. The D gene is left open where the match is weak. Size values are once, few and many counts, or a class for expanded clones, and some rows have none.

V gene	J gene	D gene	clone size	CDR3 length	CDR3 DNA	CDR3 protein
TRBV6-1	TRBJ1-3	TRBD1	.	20	TGTGCCAGCAGTGAAGCTCATCAGAGACAGGGCTCGAACTCTGGAAACACCATATATTTT	CASSEAHQRQGSNSGNTIYF
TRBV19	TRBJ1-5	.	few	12	TGTGCCACAAACGGGGGAGATCAGCCCCAGCATTTT	CATNGGDQPQHF
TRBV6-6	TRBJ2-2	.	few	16	TGTGCCATCGGACATGGGGGGACCGACGAGTCCGGGGAGCTGTTTTTT	CAIGHGGTDESGELFF
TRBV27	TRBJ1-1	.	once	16	TGTGCCAGCAGTTTAAAGCACAGGGCCATGAACACTGAAGCTTTCTTT	CASSLKHRAMNTEAFF
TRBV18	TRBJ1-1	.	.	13	TGTGCCAGCTCACCGCAGGGGTGGACTGAAGCTTTCTTT	CASSPQGWTEAFF
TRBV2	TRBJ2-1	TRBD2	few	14	TGTGCCAGCAAACGGACTAGCGGGGGTAATGAGCAGTTCTTC	CASKRTSGGNEQFF
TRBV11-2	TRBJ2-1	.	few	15	TGTGCCAGCAGCTTTAACAGGGCTTCGGGAAATGAGCAGTTCTTC	CASSFNRASGNEQFF
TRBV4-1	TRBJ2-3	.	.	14	TGCGCCAGCAGCCAAGAGGTAGTCACAGATACGCAGTATTTT	CASSQEVVTDTQYF
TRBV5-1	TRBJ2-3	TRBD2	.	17	TGCGCCAGCAGCTTGGTCGGGACTAGCGGGAGTGGAGATACGCAGTATTTT	CASSLVGTSGSGDTQYF
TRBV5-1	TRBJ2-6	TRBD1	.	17	TGCGCCAGCAGCTTGGGTGACAGGGTGTCTGGGGCCAACGTCCTGACTTTC	CASSLGDRVSGANVLTF
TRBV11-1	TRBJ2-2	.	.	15	TGTGCCAGCAGCACAAGGACTACGAACACCGGGGAGCTGTTTTTT	CASSTRTTNTGELFF
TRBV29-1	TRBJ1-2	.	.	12	TGCAGCGTTGTGGTAGCCGACTATGGCTACACCTTC	CSVVVADYGYTF
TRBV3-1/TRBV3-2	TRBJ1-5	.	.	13	TGTGCCAGCAGCCCGGGAAGGTATCAGCCCCAGCATTTT	CASSPGRYQPQHF
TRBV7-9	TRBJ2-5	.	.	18	TGTGCCAGCAGCTTTACCACCATTACCGACAGTCCCCAAGAGACCCAGTACTTC	CASSFTTITDSPQETQYF
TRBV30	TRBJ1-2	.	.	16	TGTGCCTGGACGCGCGGGCAGGCAAATCCCAACTATGGCTACACCTTC	CAWTRGQANPNYGYTF
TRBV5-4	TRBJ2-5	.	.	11	TGTGCCAGCGGCAGCAGGGAGACCCAGTACTTC	CASGSRETQYF
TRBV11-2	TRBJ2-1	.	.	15	TGTGCCAGCAGCTTAACTTTTCCCCCATACAATGAGCAGTTCTTC	CASSLTFPPYNEQFF
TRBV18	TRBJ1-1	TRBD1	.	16	TGTGCCAGCTCTCCCCGGACAGGGGGCGTGAGTACTGAAGCTTTCTTT	CASSPRTGGVSTEAFF
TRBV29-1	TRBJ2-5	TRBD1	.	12	TGCAGCGTTACGACAGGGCAAGAGACCCAGTACTTC	CSVTTGQETQYF
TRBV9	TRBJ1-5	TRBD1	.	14	TGTGCCAGCGGCTGGGACAGGGCTTTGGAGGCCCAGCATTTT	CASGWDRALEAQHF
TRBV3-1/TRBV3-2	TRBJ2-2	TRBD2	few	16	TGTGCCAGCAGCCGTGGGACTAGCGGGAGTACCGGGGAGCTGTTTTTT	CASSRGTSGSTGELFF
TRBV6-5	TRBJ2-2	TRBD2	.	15	TGTGCCAGCAGCAGAGGGACTAGCGGAACCGGGGAGCTGTTTTTT	CASSRGTSGTGELFF
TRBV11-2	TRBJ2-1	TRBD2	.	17	TGTGCCAGCAGCTTGGTGACTAGCGGGAGTAACTACAATGAGCAGTTCTTC	CASSLVTSGSNYNEQFF
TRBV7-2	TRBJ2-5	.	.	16	TGTGCCAGCAGCTTTCTCGGAACAGTGTCCCAAGAGACCCAGTACTTC	CASSFLGTVSQETQYF
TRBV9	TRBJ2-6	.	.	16	TGTGCCAGCAGCCGAACAGGGCACTCTGGGGCCAACGTCCTGACTTTC	CASSRTGHSGANVLTF
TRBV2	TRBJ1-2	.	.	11	TGTGCCAGCAGTGTTACAATTGGCTACACCTTC	CASSVTIGYTF
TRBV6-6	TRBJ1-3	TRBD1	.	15	TGTGCCAGCAGTCCTCCGGGACAGGGCTTAAACACCATATATTTT	CASSPPGQGLNTIYF
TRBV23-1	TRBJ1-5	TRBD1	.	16	TGCGCCAGCAGTCAACAAGGACAGGGGACCGGTCAGCCCCAGCATTTT	CASSQQGQGTGQPQHF